This T cell receptor beta chain was sequenced in a study of graft-versus-host responses after intestinal transplantation. Study conclusions and caveats: High graft-versus-host to host-versus-graft clonal ratios were seen in allografts of patients with graft-donor T cell macrochimerism. Ileal or blood samples showed some GvH clones first, and such clones were also found in recipient marrow.

For this clone: What it binds is not known.

Germline values: CDR1 MGHRA, CDR2 YSYEKL. The CDR3 runs to 14 residues. V was clipped by 0 bases and J by 4 bases, with 7 bases between them. Only in-frame clones appear in the TCRdb table, and some are missing; sequencing was by immunoSEQ multiplex PCR. The profile shows about 47,000 clones, 85% to 95% of them singletons. The receptor was derived from a human donor who was the organ donor for an intestinal transplant. The material sequenced was unstimulated CD8+ T cells sorted from spleen or lymph node cells, taken before transplant. The V gene is TRBV4-1, the J gene TRBJ2-1; no firm D call. In nucleotides, the CDR3 is TGCGCCAGCAGCCAAGATTCATCGTACAATGAGCAGTTCTTC. Translating it yields CASSQDSSYNEQFF.